A single sample is the source of the 6 T cell receptor beta chains below, sequenced in a study of beta chain features in type 1 diabetes. The study, taken as a whole, reports: There was a moderate but significant shortening of TCRB CDR3s in all four CD4+ subsets of Type 1 diabetes patients.

Sequenced material consisted of expressed TCRB transcripts (all of the isolated RNA was reverse transcribed). The data were produced by immunoSEQ multiplex PCR, yet TCRdb's version contains in-frame clones alone and is incomplete. The sample includes some 350,000 clones, 13% of them seen just once. Their target antigens are unknown. Sequencing used naive CD4+ T cells from blood. These receptor sequences come from a woman in her late teens or twenties with type 1 diabetes.

The chain has TRBV7-9 and TRBJ2-1; TRBD2 aligns across 14 bases. The CDR3 runs 15 residues. V was pared by 1 base and J by 9 bases, with 2 bases of the junction left unmatched. Germline assignment: CDR1 SEHNR and CDR2 FQNEAQ (reference sequence). CDR3 protein: CASSLGGLAGGEQFF. Written as DNA, the CDR3 is TGTGCCAGCAGCTTAGGTGGACTAGCGGGAGGTGAGCAGTTCTTC.

This chain joins TRBV11-3 and TRBJ2-1; 8 bases match TRBD2. Per the germline V gene, CDR1 is SGHNT and CDR2 is YENEEA. Losses at the gene ends were 1 base for V and 4 bases for J; bases not matched to a gene: 6. The CDR3 is made up of 16 amino acids. The CDR3 DNA follows: TGTGCCAGCAGCTTAGGCCTAGGACTAGCATACAATGAGCAGTTCTTC. The encoded protein is CASSLGLGLAYNEQFF. The whole variable domain, filled in from reference TRBV11-3 and TRBJ2-1, reads EAGVVQSPRYKIIEKKQPVAFWCNPISGHNTLYWYLQNLGQGPELLIRYENEEAVDDSQLPKDRFSAERLKGVDSTLKIQPAELGDSAVYLCASSLGLGLAYNEQFFGPGTRLTVL.

This chain uses TRBV7-2 with TRBJ1-4; 8 bases align to TRBD1. This CDR3 contains 14 residues. The germline V gene encodes CDR1 SGHTA and CDR2 FQGNSA. Unmatched junction bases numbered 7, after V lost 5 bases and J lost 8 bases. CDR3 residues: CASSRTGGYEKLFF. Written as DNA, the CDR3 is TGTGCCAGCAGCCGCACAGGGGGTTACGAAAAACTGTTTTTT.

This clone was seen more than once but under ten times. V usage is TRBV5-1 and J usage is TRBJ1-1; D might be TRBD1 (6 bases). Germline V CDR1 and CDR2: SGHRS, YFSETQ. The CDR3 runs to 15 residues. The ends were cut back, 0 bases at V and 4 bases at J, with 13 bases in the middle. DNA of the CDR3: TGCGCCAGCAGCTTGGATCCAGGGGTGACCACTGAAGCTTTCTTT. Translated: CASSLDPGVTTEAFF.

A few counts support this clone. The chain employs TRBV2 and TRBJ2-3; TRBD2 matches at 7 bases. Germline assignment: CDR1 SNHLY and CDR2 FYNNEI. V shed 8 bases, J shed 6 bases, and the junction held 5 bases outside the gene matches. The CDR3 length is 12 residues. DNA of the CDR3: TGTGCCAGCCTTCGGGGAGGGGATACGCAGTATTTT. It specifies CASLRGGDTQYF.

This clone was detected only a few times. The chain has TRBV7-9 and TRBJ1-5; 12 bases fit TRBD1. Germline V gene lookup returns CDR1 SEHNR and CDR2 FQNEAQ (reference sequence). V shed 4 bases, J shed 4 bases, and the junction held 5 bases outside the gene matches. This CDR3 has 16 amino acids. The CDR3 sequence: CASSWDRGPGNQPQHF. The CDR3 region has the DNA TGTGCCAGCAGCTGGGACAGGGGGCCGGGGAATCAGCCCCAGCATTTT. Full variable domain (rest looked up from reference TRBV7-9 and TRBJ1-5): DTGVSQNPRHKITKRGQNVTFRCDPISEHNRLYWYRQTLGQGPEFLTYFQNEAQLEKSRLLSDRFSAERPKGSFSTLEIQRTEQGDSAMYLCASSWDRGPGNQPQHFGDGTRLSIL.